This T cell receptor beta chain was identified in a study of tumor and adjacent non-tumor tissue in lung cancer. Study as a whole: Aged about 30 to 76 years, patients included under 13 men and roughly 5 women with stage I to III disease. Samples averaged about 4.3 million productive TCRbeta reads each. Study conclusions and caveats: TCR diversity was significantly greater in tumor than normal lung tissue.

The template was RNA from unsorted bulk tissue. Newly diagnosed lung cancer patients had thoracic surgery in China, August–late 2014, without prior chemotherapy. TCRbeta libraries were built with three rounds of nested PCR, modified from ARM-PCR. TCRdb re-derived calls from the multiplex PCR reads in MiXCR, one entry per CDR3 protein. The repertoire holds about 75,000 distinct CDR3 sequences, with under 85% as singletons. For this clonotype: Antigen: not known. At one of its ends the junction is not consistent with the germline gene, which may arise from a read error.

The CDR3 length is 16 residues. Per germline, CDR1 SEHNR and CDR2 FQNEAQ (reference sequence). The chain combines TRBV7-9 with TRBJ2-3; D not resolved. The sequencing sample was made of lung tumor tissue. The clonotype originates from a woman aged 45-65 years with non-small cell lung cancer. The CDR3: CASSRPGRPTADTQYF. For the CDR3, the DNA is TGCGCCAGCAGCCGTCCGGGCAGACCCACCGCAGATACGCAGTACTTT.